The 5 T cell receptor beta chains below come from one sample, sequenced in a study of CD8 T cell repertoires and HIV-1 epitope variants. TCRdb keeps only in-frame clones here, not all; method: immunoSEQ multiplex PCR. The data hold about 3,900 clones, with around 70% observed a single time. Their antigens are not known. The sequenced material came from cultured CD8+ T cells derived from PBMCs. These receptors all stem from a male donor with HIV.

V gene TRBV28 combines with J gene TRBJ1-5; 9 positions agree with TRBD1. Germline V gene data show CDR1 as MDHEN and CDR2 as SYDVKM. The CDR3 totals 14 residues. V lost 5 bases, J lost 4 bases, and 3 bases stayed unmatched. The chain's CDR3 is CASSLGTGNQPQHF. The CDR3 DNA reads TGTGCCAGCAGTCTCGGGACAGGGAATCAGCCCCAGCATTTT.

The rearrangement joins TRBV7-9 to TRBJ2-7; tentative D call: TRBD2 (6 bases). Germline CDR1 reads SEHNR; CDR2 reads FQNEAQ (reference sequence). The CDR3 is 16 residues long. V was cut by 4 bases and J by 0 bases, with 16 bases left in between. The CDR3 DNA reads as TGTGCCAGCAGCTGGGGCGGACTATCCGTCTCCTACGAGCAGTACTTC. Encoded protein: CASSWGGLSVSYEQYF.

The chain has TRBV4-1 and TRBJ1-2, with 7 bases lining up with TRBD1. The ends lost 0 bases at V and 8 bases at J; junction bases unmatched: 12. Germline CDR1 reads MGHRA; CDR2 reads YSYEKL. There are 16 residues in the CDR3. The CDR3 is CASSQEVDRVIEGYTF. For the CDR3, the DNA is TGCGCCAGCAGCCAAGAGGTCGACAGGGTGATTGAGGGCTACACCTTC.

The CDR3 DNA sequence: TGTGCCAGCAGCCAAGTGACAGGGAGGGAGGGATACAATGAGCAGTTCTTC. Its translation: CASSQVTGREGYNEQFF. The genes are TRBV4-2 and TRBJ2-1, with D tentatively TRBD1 or TRBD2 (7 bases each). CDR3 length: 17 residues. Germline values: CDR1 LGHNA, CDR2 YNFKEQ. V was trimmed by 1 base and J by 4 bases, leaving 17 bases between them.

V gene TRBV7-8 combines with J gene TRBJ1-5; 7 bases fit TRBD1. V lost 3 bases, J lost 3 bases, and 11 bases stayed unmatched. Looked up from germline, CDR1 is SGHVS and CDR2 is FQNEAQ. This CDR3 contains 17 residues. CDR3 region: CASSFFFYRGPNQPQHF. In DNA form, the CDR3 reads TGTGCCAGCAGCTTTTTCTTTTACAGGGGTCCCAATCAGCCCCAGCATTTT.